A few counts support the clone carrying this T cell receptor beta chain. Compared with germline, one end of the junction differs, possibly owing to a read error. The time point here: pre-sensitization, week 0. Treatment noted: therapeutic diphenylcyclopropenone sensitization with weekly scalp DPC. The sample is drawn from a study of human T cells and chemical hapten exposure. TCRdb re-analysed the RACE reads in MiXCR, keeping a single row per CDR3 protein. The data show tens of thousands of distinct CDR3 sequences, around 9.6% seen once. Germline CDR1 and CDR2: GTSNPN and SVGIG (reference sequence). The CDR3 contains 14 residues.

The chain has TRBV30 and TRBJ2-1; 7 bases match TRBD2. Sample: whole blood, taken in connection with sensitization to the hapten diphenylcyclopropenone (DPC). The TCR was taken from a woman between 40 and 50 years old with alopecia areata. Some clones in this sample may be carry-over from other donors' samples. The CDR3 spells CVWSASSGYNEQFF. DNA for the CDR3: TGTGTCTGGAGTGCTTCTAGCGGTTACAATGAGCAGTTCTTC. The variable domain in full, with the rest retrieved from reference TRBV30 and TRBJ2-1, is SQTIHQWPATLVQPVGSPLSLECTVEGTSNPNLYWYRQAAGRGLQLLFYSVGIGQISSEVPQNLSASRPQDRQFILSSKKLLLSDSGFYLCVWSASSGYNEQFFGPGTRLTVL.